This T cell receptor beta chain was sequenced in a study of T cells after yellow fever vaccination. Regarding the study as a whole: Peak timing came faster in the weaker secondary response, day 5 versus 15.

V was trimmed by 4 bases and J by 5 bases, leaving 16 bases between them. Germline V gene data show CDR1 as GTSNPN and CDR2 as SVGIG (reference sequence). The CDR3 is 14 residues long. Template switching with 5'RACE generated the TCR cDNA and added a universal primer site and UMIs. From the 5' RACE reads, TCRdb called clonotypes with MiXCR, one entry per CDR3 protein. Of hundreds of thousands of distinct CDR3 sequences listed, roughly a sixth are singletons. In regard to this clonotype: Antigen unknown.

The rearrangement uses TRBV30 and TRBJ2-3, with D perhaps matching TRBD2 (7 bases). The sample was PBMCs, taken before the yellow fever booster vaccination. The TCR comes from a man younger than 35 who received the YFV17D yellow fever vaccine. In DNA form, the CDR3 reads TGTGCCTGGATTGGAGGGGGGGTTGTAGATACGCAGTATTTT. It codes for CAWIGGGVVDTQYF. Full variable domain (remainder filled in from reference TRBV30 and TRBJ2-3): SQTIHQWPATLVQPVGSPLSLECTVEGTSNPNLYWYRQAAGRGLQLLFYSVGIGQISSEVPQNLSASRPQDRQFILSSKKLLLSDSGFYLCAWIGGGVVDTQYFGPGTRLTVL.